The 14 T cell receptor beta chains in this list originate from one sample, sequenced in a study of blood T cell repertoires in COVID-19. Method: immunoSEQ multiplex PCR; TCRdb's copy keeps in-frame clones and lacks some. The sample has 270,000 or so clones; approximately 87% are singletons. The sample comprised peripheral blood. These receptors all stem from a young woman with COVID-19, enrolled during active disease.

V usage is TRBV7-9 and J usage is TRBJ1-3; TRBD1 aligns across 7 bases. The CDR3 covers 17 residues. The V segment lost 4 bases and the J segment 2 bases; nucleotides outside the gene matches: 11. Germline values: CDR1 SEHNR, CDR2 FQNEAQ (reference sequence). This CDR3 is CASSSGQADPTGNTIYF. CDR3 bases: TGTGCCAGCAGCTCTGGACAGGCCGATCCTACTGGAAACACCATATATTTT.

CDR3 coding DNA: TGTGCCAGCTCACTTCCGAGCGGGGGGCTGGGCGAGCAGTACTTC. It is translated as CASSLPSGGLGEQYF. This sequence joins TRBV18 and TRBJ2-7; 9 nucleotides agree with TRBD2. Germline assignment: CDR1 KGHSH and CDR2 LQKENI. The CDR3 runs to 15 residues. The ends lost 4 bases at V and 6 bases at J; junction bases unmatched: 10.

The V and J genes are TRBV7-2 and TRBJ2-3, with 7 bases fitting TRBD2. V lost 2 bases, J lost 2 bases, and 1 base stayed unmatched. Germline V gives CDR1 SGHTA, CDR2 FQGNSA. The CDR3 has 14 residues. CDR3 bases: TGTGCCAGCAGCTTAAGCGGGGTCACAGATACGCAGTATTTT. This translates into CASSLSGVTDTQYF. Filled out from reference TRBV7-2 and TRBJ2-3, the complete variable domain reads GAGVSQSPSNKVTEKGKDVELRCDPISGHTALYWYRQSLGQGLEFLIYFQGNSAPDKSGLPSDRFSAERTGGSVSTLTIQRTQQEDSAVYLCASSLSGVTDTQYFGPGTRLTVL.

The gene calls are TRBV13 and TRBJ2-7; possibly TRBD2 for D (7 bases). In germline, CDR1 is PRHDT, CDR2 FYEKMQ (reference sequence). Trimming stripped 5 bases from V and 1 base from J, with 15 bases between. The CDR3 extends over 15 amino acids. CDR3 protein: CASSPVRGASYEQYF. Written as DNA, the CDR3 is TGTGCCAGCAGCCCCGTCCGGGGGGCGTCCTACGAGCAGTACTTC. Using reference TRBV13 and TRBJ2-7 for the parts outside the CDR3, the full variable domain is AAGVIQSPRHLIKEKRETATLKCYPIPRHDTVYWYQQGPGQDPQFLISFYEKMQSDKGSIPDRFSAQQFSDYHSELNMSSLELGDSALYFCASSPVRGASYEQYFGPGTRLTVT.

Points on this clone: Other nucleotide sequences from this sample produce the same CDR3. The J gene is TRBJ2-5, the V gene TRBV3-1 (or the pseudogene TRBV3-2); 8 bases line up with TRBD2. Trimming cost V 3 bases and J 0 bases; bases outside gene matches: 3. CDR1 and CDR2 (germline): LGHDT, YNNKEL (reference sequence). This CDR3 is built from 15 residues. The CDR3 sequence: CASSHSGGYQETQYF. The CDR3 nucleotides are TGTGCCAGCAGCCACTCGGGAGGGTACCAAGAGACCCAGTACTTC.

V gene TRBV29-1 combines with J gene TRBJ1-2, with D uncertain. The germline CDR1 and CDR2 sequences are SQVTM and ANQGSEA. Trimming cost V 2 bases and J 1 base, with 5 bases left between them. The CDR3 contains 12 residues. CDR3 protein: CSVETVNYGYTF. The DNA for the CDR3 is TGCAGCGTTGAAACAGTTAACTATGGCTACACCTTC.

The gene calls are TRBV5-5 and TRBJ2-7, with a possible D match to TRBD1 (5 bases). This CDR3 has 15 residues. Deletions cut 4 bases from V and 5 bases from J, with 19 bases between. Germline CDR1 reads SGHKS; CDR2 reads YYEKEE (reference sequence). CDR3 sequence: CASSRTARQPNEQYF. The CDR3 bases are TGTGCCAGCAGCCGGACCGCGAGACAGCCGAACGAGCAGTACTTC. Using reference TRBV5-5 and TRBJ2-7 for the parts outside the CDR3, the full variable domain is DAGVTQSPTHLIKTRGQQVTLRCSPISGHKSVSWYQQVLGQGPQFIFQYYEKEERGRGNFPDRFSARQFPNYSSELNVNALLLGDSALYLCASSRTARQPNEQYFGPGTRLTVT.

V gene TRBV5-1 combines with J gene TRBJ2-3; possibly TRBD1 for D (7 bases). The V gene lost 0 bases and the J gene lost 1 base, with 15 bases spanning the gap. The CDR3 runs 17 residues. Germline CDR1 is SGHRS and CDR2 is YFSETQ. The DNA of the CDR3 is TGCGCCAGCAGCTTGGGGGGAGGACAGGACGGCACAGATACGCAGTATTTT. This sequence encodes CASSLGGGQDGTDTQYF.

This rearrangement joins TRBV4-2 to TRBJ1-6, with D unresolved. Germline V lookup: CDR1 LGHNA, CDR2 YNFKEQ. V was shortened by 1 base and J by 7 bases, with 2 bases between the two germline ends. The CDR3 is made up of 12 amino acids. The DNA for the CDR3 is TGTGCCAGCAGCCAAGCGAATTCACCCCTCCACTTT. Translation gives CASSQANSPLHF.

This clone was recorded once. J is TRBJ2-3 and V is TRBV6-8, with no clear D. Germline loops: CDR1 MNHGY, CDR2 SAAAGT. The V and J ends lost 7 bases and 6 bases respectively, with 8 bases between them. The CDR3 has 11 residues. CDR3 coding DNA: TGTGCCAGCAAAAACGAGGATACGCAGTATTTT. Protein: CASKNEDTQYF.

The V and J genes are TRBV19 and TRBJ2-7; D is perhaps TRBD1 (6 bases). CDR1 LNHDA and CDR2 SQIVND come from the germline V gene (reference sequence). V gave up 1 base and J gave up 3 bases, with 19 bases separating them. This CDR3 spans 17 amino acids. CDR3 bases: TGTGCCAGTAGTATAGGTTGGACGGTGGGGGCCAACTACGAGCAGTACTTC. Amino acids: CASSIGWTVGANYEQYF. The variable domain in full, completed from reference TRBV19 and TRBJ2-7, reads DGGITQSPKYLFRKEGQNVTLSCEQNLNHDAMYWYRQDPGQGLRLIYYSQIVNDFQKGDIAEGYSVSREKKESFPLTVTSAQKNPTAFYLCASSIGWTVGANYEQYFGPGTRLTVT.

CDR3: CASHSGTDLSYEQYF. The DNA of the CDR3 is TGTGCCAGCCACTCCGGGACAGACTTATCCTACGAGCAGTACTTC. The rearrangement uses TRBV6-5 and TRBJ2-7, with 7 bases lining up with TRBD1. Germline V gives CDR1 MNHEY, CDR2 SVGAGI. Trimming at V came to 8 bases and at J to 1 base, leaving 11 bases not matched to a gene. The CDR3 consists of 15 residues.

The CDR3 is CASRYSNQPQHF. DNA of the CDR3: TGTGCCAGCAGATATAGCAATCAGCCCCAGCATTTT. The chain employs TRBV2 and TRBJ1-5; no clear D gene. In germline, CDR1 is SNHLY, CDR2 FYNNEI. Trimming pared 6 bases from V and 0 bases from J, leaving 3 bases between. This CDR3 contains 12 residues.

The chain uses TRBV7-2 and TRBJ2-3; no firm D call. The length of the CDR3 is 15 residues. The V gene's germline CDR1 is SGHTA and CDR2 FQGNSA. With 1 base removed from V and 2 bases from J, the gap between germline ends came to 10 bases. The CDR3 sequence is CASSLGASITDTQYF. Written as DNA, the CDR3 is TGTGCCAGCAGCTTAGGTGCCAGTATCACAGATACGCAGTATTTT.